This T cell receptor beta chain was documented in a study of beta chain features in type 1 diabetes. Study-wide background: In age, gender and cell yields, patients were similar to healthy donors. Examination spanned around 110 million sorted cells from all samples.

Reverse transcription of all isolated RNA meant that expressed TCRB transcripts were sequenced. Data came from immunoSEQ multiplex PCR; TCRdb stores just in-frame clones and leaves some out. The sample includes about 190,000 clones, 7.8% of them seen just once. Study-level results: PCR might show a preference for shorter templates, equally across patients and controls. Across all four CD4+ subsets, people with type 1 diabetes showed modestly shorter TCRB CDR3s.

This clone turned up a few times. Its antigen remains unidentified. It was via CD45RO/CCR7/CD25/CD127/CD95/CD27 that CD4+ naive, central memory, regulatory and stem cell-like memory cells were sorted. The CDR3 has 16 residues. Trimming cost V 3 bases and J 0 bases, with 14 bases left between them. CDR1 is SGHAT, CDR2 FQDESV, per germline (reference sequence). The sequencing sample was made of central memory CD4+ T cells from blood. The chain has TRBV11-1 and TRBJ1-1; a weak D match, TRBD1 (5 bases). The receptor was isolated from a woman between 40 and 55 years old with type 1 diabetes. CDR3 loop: CASSFPGTPLNTEAFF. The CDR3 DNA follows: TGTGCCAGCAGCTTCCCCGGGACTCCTCTGAACACTGAAGCTTTCTTT.